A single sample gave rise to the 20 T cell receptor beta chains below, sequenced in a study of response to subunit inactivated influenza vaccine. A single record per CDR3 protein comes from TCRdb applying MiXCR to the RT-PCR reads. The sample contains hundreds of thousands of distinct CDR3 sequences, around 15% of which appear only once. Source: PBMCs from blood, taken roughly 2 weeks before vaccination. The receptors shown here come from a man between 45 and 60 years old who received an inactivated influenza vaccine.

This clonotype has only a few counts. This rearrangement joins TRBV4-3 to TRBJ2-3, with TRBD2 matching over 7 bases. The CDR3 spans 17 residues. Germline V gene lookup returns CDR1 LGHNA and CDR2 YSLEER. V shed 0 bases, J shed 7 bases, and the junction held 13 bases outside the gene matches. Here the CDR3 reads CASSQDGTTRLMYTQYF. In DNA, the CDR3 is TGCGCCAGCAGCCAAGATGGGACTACTCGACTTATGTATACGCAGTATTTT.

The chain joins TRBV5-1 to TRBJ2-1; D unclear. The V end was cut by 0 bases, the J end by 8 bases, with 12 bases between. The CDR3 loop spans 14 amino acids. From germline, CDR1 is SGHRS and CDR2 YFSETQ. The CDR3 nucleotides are TGCGCCAGCAGCTTGGATTCGTTCGCGTATGAGCAGTTCTTC. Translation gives CASSLDSFAYEQFF.

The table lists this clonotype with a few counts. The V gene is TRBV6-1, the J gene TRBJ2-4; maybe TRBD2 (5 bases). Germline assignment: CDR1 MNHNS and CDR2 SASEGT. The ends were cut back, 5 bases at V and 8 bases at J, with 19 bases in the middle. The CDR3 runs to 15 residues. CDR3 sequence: CASSPLKGVQDIQYF. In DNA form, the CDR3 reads TGTGCCAGCAGTCCCCTAAAGGGAGTTCAGGACATTCAGTACTTC.

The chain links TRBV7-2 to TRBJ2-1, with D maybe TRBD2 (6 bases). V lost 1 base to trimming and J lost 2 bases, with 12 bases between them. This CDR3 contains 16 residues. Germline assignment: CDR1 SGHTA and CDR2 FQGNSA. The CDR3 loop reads CASSLVAGSAYNEQFF. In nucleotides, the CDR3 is TGTGCCAGCAGCTTAGTCGCGGGGAGCGCCTACAATGAGCAGTTCTTC.

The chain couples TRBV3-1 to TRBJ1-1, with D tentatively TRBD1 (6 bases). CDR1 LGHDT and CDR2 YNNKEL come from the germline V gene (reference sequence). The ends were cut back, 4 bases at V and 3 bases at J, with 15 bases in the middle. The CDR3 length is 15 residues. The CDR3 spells CASSPGTGGDTEAFF. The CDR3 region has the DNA TGTGCCAGCAGCCCCGGCACCGGGGGCGACACTGAAGCTTTCTTT.

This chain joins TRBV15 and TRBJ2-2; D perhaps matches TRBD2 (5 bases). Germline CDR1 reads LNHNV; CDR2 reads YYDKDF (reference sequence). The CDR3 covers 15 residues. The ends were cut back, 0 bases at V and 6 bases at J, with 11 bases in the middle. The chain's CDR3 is CATSREAGVPGELFF. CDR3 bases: TGTGCCACCAGCAGAGAGGCCGGGGTTCCCGGGGAGCTGTTTTTT.

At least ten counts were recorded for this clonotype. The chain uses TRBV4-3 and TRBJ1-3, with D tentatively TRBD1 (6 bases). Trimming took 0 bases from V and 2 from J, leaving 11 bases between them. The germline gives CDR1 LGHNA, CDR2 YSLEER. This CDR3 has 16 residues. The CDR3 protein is CASSQDGGLAGNTIYF. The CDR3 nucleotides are TGCGCCAGCAGCCAAGATGGGGGGCTTGCTGGAAACACCATATATTTT.

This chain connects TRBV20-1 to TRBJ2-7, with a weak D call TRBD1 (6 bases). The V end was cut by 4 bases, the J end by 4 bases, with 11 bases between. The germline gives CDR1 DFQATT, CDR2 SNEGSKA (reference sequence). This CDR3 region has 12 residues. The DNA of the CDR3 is TGCAGTGCTAACACAGGGAAGTACGAGCAGTACTTC. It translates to CSANTGKYEQYF.

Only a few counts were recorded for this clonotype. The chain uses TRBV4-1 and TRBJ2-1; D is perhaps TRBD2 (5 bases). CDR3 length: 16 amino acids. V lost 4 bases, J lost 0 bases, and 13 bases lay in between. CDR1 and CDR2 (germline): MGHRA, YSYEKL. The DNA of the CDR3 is TGCGCCAGCAGCCGGGGTATAGGGAGCTCCTACAATGAGCAGTTCTTC. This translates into CASSRGIGSSYNEQFF.

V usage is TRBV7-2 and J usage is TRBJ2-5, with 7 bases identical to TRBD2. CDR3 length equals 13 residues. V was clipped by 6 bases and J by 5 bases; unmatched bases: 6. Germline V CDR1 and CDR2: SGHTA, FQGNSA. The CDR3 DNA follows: TGTGCCAGCAGTGCCAGGCGGGGGGAGACCCAGTACTTC. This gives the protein CASSARRGETQYF.

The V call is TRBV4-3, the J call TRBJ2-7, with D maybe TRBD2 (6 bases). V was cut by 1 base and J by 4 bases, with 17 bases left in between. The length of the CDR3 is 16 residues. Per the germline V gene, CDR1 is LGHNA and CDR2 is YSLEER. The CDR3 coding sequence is TGCGCCAGCAGCCAAGGAGGAGAAGGAGGGATGTACGAGCAGTACTTC. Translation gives CASSQGGEGGMYEQYF.

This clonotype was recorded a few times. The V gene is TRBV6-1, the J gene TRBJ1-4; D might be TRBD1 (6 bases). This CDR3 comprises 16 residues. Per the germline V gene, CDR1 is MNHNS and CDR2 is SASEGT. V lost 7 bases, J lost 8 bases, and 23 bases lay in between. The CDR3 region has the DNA TGTGCCAGCAAAACGAACCAGGGGCGGTTAGGAGAAAAACTGTTTTTT. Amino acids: CASKTNQGRLGEKLFF.

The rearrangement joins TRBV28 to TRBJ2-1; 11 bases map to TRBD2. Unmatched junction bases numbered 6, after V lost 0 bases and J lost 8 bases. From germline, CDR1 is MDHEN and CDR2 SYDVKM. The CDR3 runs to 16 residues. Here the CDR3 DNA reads TGTGCCAGCAGTTTATGGGGTAGCGGGAGGGAGGATGAGCAGTTCTTC. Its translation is CASSLWGSGREDEQFF.

The CDR3 sequence: CASSHPTGTLYGYTF. The CDR3 DNA sequence: TGTGCCAGCAGTCACCCGACAGGGACCCTGTATGGCTACACCTTC. This chain links TRBV25-1 with TRBJ1-2, with 7 bases lining up with TRBD1. With V trimmed by 5 bases and J by 5 bases, 11 bases remained unmatched. The CDR3 has 15 amino acids. Germline assignment: CDR1 MGHDK and CDR2 SYGVNS.

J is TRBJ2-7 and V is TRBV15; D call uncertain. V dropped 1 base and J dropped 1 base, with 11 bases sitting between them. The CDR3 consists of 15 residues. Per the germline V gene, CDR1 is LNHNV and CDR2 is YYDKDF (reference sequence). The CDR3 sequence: CATSRGTRRSYEQYF. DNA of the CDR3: TGTGCCACCAGCAGAGGAACCCGCAGGTCCTACGAGCAGTACTTC.

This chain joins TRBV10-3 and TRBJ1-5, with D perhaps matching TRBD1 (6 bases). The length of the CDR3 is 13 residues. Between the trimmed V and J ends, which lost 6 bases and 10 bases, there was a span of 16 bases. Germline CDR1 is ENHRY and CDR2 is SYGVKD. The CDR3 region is CAIRPGRGAPQHF. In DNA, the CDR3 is TGTGCCATCAGGCCGGGACGGGGGGCTCCCCAGCATTTT.

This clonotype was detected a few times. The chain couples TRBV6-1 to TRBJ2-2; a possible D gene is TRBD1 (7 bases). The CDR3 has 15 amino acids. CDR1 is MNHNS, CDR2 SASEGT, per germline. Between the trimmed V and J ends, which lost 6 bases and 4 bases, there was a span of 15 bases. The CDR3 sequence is CASRKEGASTGELFF. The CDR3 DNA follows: TGTGCCAGCAGAAAGGAGGGGGCGAGCACCGGGGAGCTGTTTTTT.

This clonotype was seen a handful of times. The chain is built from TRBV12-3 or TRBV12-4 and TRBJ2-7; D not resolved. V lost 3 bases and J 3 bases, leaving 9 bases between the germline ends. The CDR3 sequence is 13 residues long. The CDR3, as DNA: TGTGCCAGCAGTTTTGTAGGATACTACGAGCAGTACTTC. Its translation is CASSFVGYYEQYF.

Here the CDR3 DNA reads TGTGCCAGCAGCCAAGGCCCTGGCCATCAGCCCCAGCATTTT. Encoded protein: CASSQGPGHQPQHF. The chain recombines TRBV3-1 with TRBJ1-5; D remains ambiguous. The CDR3 totals 14 residues. V dropped 1 base and J dropped 5 bases, with 9 bases sitting between them. Germline CDR1 is LGHDT and CDR2 is YNNKEL (reference sequence). Drawing the rest from reference TRBV3-1 and TRBJ1-5, the complete variable domain is DTAVSQTPKYLVTQMGNDKSIKCEQNLGHDTMYWYKQDSKKFLKIMFSYNNKELIINETVPNRFSPKSPDKAHLNLHINSLELGDSAVYFCASSQGPGHQPQHFGDGTRLSIL.

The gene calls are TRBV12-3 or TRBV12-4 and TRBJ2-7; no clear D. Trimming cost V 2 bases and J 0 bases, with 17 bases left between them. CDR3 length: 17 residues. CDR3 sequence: CASSLNPSRGRSYEQYF. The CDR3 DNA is TGTGCCAGCAGTTTAAATCCCTCTCGTGGTCGCTCCTACGAGCAGTACTTC.